This T cell receptor beta chain originates from a study of response to subunit inactivated influenza vaccine. CDR1 and CDR2 (germline): DFQATT, SNEGSKA (reference sequence). The V and J ends lost 1 base and 6 bases, in that order; junction bases with no gene match: 10. The CDR3 sequence is 16 residues long. TCRdb reprocessed the RT-PCR reads with MiXCR, giving one entry per CDR3 protein. This table has hundreds of thousands of distinct CDR3 sequences, 13% to 15% appearing once. Study observations and caveats: The authors suggested that few new T cells are recruited per seasonal influenza vaccination.

This clonotype has only a few counts. As yet, its antigen is unknown. The chain employs TRBV20-1 and TRBJ2-3; 10 bases line up with TRBD2. This material consisted of PBMCs from blood, taken 14 days before vaccination. The TCR originated in a man aged 50-59 years who received an inactivated influenza vaccine. CDR3 amino acids: CSARAGTSATPDTQYF. CDR3 coding DNA: TGCAGTGCTAGAGCCGGGACTAGCGCGACTCCGGATACGCAGTATTTT.